This T cell receptor (beta chain) came from a study of OX40 agonist ivuxolimab in advanced cancers. Study-wide points: Several nonresponders also turned out to have low normalized T-cell clonal expansion. Antigen specificity of clonally expanded peripheral T cells was not established. CD4+ and CD8+ T cells in blood underwent clonal expansion by week 6 at 0.1 to 3.0 mg/kg.

People who had autoimmune disease history or systemic immunosuppression were excluded. As to this clone: As yet, its antigen is unknown.

TCRdb's table, derived via immunoSEQ multiplex PCR, lists solely in-frame clones and lacks some. The sample records about 100,000 clones, 91% being singletons. The TCR comes from an adult with an advanced solid tumor such as melanoma, head and neck, liver or kidney cancer. The sample in question was CD4+ or CD8+ T cells sorted from blood, obtained in a trial of the OX40 agonist ivuxolimab.

Here the CDR3 DNA reads TGTGCCAGCAGCTTCAGGGGAACAGATACGCAGTATTTT. Protein: CASSFRGTDTQYF. The genes are TRBV7-3 and TRBJ2-3; a possible D gene is TRBD1 (6 bases). CDR3 length: 13 amino acids. Germline CDR1 SGHTA, CDR2 FQGTGA. The germline V and J ends were trimmed by 3 bases and 3 bases, with 7 bases remaining between them. Full variable domain (outside the CDR3, taken from reference TRBV7-3 and TRBJ2-3): GAGVSQTPSNKVTEKGKYVELRCDPISGHTALYWYRQSLGQGPEFLIYFQGTGAADDSGLPNDRFFAVRPEGSVSTLKIQRTERGDSAVYLCASSFRGTDTQYFGPGTRLTVL.